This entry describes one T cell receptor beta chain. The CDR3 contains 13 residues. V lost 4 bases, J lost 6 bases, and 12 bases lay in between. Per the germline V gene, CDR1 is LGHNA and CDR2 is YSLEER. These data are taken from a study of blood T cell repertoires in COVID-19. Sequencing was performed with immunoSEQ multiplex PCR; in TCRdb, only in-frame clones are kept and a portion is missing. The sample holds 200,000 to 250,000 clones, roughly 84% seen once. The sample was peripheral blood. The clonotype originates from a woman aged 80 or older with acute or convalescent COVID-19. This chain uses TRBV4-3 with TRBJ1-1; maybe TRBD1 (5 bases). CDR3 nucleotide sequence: TGCGCCAGCAGCCCCGACAGATCCGCTGAAGCTTTCTTT. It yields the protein CASSPDRSAEAFF.